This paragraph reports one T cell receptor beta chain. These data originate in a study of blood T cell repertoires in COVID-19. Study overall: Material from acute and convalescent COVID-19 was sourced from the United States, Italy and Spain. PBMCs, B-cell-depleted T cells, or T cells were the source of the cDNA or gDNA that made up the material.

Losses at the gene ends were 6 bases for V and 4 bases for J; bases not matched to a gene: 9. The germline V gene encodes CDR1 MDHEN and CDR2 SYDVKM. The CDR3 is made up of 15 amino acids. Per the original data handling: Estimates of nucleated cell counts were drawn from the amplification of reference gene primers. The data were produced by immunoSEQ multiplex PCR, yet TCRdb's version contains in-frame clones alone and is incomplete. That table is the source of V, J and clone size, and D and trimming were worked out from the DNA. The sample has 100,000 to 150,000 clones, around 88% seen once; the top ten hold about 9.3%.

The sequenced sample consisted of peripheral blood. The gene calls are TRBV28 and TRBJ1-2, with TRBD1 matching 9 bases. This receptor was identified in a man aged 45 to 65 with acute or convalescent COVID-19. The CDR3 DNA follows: TGTGCCAGCAGCCTAAGATCGGGACAGGGCTATGGCTACACCTTC. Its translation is CASSLRSGQGYGYTF.